This passage covers 7 T cell receptor beta chains from one sample sequenced in a study of shared clonotypes between healthy human individuals (TCRdb year 2020). CD8 naive samples were CD45RO-negative cells positively selected for CCR7, giving a CD45RA+CCR7+ population that excluded TemRA cells. The receptor library was made with the immunoSEQ multiplex PCR assay. Here the immuneACCESS table is served through TCRdb, limited to in-frame sequences with V and J called. Missing clones are a known gap in these copies; in checked studies unresolved V genes cover under half, and the rest lacks a known reason. The sample includes nearly 2 million clones, with about 95% observed a single time. The ten largest clones take up less than 1.5% of the sample. Sequencing was performed on naive CD8+ T cells sorted from blood. Interpreted using the paper, the cell subset or site label stands for: CD45RA+CCR7+. The source of these receptors is a man between 18 and 35 years old in good health.

The V call is TRBV29-1, the J call TRBJ2-7; 8 bases align to TRBD1. CDR3 length equals 14 residues. The germline V gene encodes CDR1 SQVTM and CDR2 ANQGSEA. J lost 3 bases, V lost 2 bases, and 6 bases had no gene match. CDR3 sequence reads: CSVEIGTGNYEQYF. The CDR3 region has the DNA TGCAGCGTTGAAATTGGGACAGGAAACTACGAGCAGTACTTC.

This clone has a single count. The rearrangement uses TRBV27 and TRBJ2-7, with TRBD1 matching over 9 bases. Germline CDR1 and CDR2: MNHEY and SMNVEV (reference sequence). The ends lost 5 bases at V and 4 bases at J; junction bases unmatched: 12. The CDR3 is 16 residues long. DNA for the CDR3: TGTGCCAGCAGTCCCTCGGCCGGGACAGGGTGGTACGAGCAGTACTTC. It is translated as CASSPSAGTGWYEQYF.

The rearrangement uses TRBV5-6 and TRBJ1-5; the D is unclear. Germline values: CDR1 SGHDT, CDR2 YYEEEE. Deletions cut 0 bases from V and 1 base from J, with 5 bases between. This CDR3 has 14 amino acids. The CDR3, as DNA: TGTGCCAGCAGCTTGGCCATAAGCAATCAGCCCCAGCATTTT. Protein: CASSLAISNQPQHF.

V gene TRBV4-3 combines with J gene TRBJ2-5, with a weak D call TRBD1 (5 bases). The germline V and J ends were trimmed by 0 bases and 7 bases, with 15 bases remaining between them. Germline loops: CDR1 LGHNA, CDR2 YSLEER. CDR3 length: 15 residues. CDR3 sequence reads: CASSQDSQGTATQYF. CDR3 nucleotide sequence: TGCGCCAGCAGCCAAGATTCGCAGGGCACTGCGACCCAGTACTTC.

The CDR3 protein is CASSFSRFPADTQYF. CDR3 nucleotide sequence: TGTGCCAGCAGTTTTAGTAGATTTCCGGCAGATACGCAGTATTTT. This chain links TRBV27 with TRBJ2-3, with no clear D. The CDR3 is 15 residues long. Germline lookup yields CDR1 MNHEY and CDR2 SMNVEV (reference sequence). V gave up 3 bases and J gave up 4 bases, with 14 bases separating them.

V is TRBV27 and J is TRBJ1-5; D is undetermined. The germline gives CDR1 MNHEY, CDR2 SMNVEV (reference sequence). Deletions cut 3 bases from V and 3 bases from J, with 6 bases between. The length of the CDR3 is 13 residues. In DNA form, the CDR3 reads TGTGCCAGCAGTTTGGCCTACAATCAGCCCCAGCATTTT. Protein product: CASSLAYNQPQHF.

The chain joins TRBV7-9 to TRBJ2-7; 9 bases are a match to TRBD1. V gave up 0 bases and J gave up 5 bases; unmatched junction bases: 11. Germline V lookup: CDR1 SEHNR, CDR2 FQNEAQ (reference sequence). CDR3 length: 17 residues. The CDR3 is CASSLAEGQGSIHEQYF. As DNA, the CDR3 is TGTGCCAGCAGCTTAGCGGAGGGACAGGGCAGTATCCACGAGCAGTACTTC.